Described below is a single T cell receptor (beta chain) sequence and its context. This sample was included in a study of T cell repertoires in cytomegalovirus infection. This CDR3 is 11 amino acids long. The germline CDR1 and CDR2 sequences are MDHEN and SYDVKM. The ends were cut back, 6 bases at V and 11 bases at J, with 8 bases in the middle. TCRdb re-called the reads with MiXCR, one entry per CDR3 protein. The repertoire includes around 740,000 distinct CDR3 sequences, less than 40% of them detected once, and roughly 2.8% sits in the top ten. The J gene is TRBJ1-6, the V gene TRBV28; D is unresolved. Sample: PBMCs. The receptor was derived from a human donor in good health (CMV status not recorded). Some clones in this sample may be carry-over from other donors' samples. CDR3: CASRKGPPLHF. Written as DNA, the CDR3 is TGTGCCAGCAGAAAAGGTCCACCCCTCCACTTT.